This T cell receptor beta chain is drawn from a study of regulatory T cells in long-lasting Graves disease. Whole-study context: Persistent cases took antithyroid drugs over 5 years and stayed TSH receptor antibody positive. Study-wide results and caveats: Thyroid tissue was not sampled; only peripheral blood was. Possibly, accuracy suffered from the small sample size. Between persistent patients, 2,500 to 3,500 public clonotypes were shared, exceeding the 966 shared between new patients.

Assembly of TCR beta libraries relied on iRepertoire HTBI primers together with Arm-PCR of CDR3 regions. Using its own MiXCR run on the multiplex PCR reads, TCRdb lists one record per CDR3 protein. The sample includes 400,000 to 500,000 distinct CDR3 sequences, 21% of them seen just once. CDR1 SGDLS and CDR2 YYNGEE come from the germline V gene. V lost 4 bases to trimming and J lost 0 bases, with 14 bases between them. This CDR3 spans 15 amino acids. This clonotype was observed a few times. Its target is not known. This sample's time point: persistent/refractory GD, antithyroid drugs over 5 years with positive TRAb. Extracted PBMC RNA gave rise to the TCR library.

Sequenced material: peripheral blood mononuclear cells (PBMCs), taken when the disease was refractory, from a patient treated with antithyroid drugs. The clonotype comes from a female donor with Graves disease. The chain employs TRBV9 and TRBJ2-7, with D tentatively TRBD2 (5 bases). CDR3 sequence: CASSPQGGISYEQYF. CDR3 nucleotides: TGTGCCAGCAGCCCCCAAGGAGGTATCTCCTACGAGCAGTACTTC. The full variable domain, its missing parts supplied by reference TRBV9 and TRBJ2-7, is DSGVTQTPKHLITATGQRVTLRCSPRSGDLSVYWYQQSLDQGLQFLIQYYNGEERAKGNILERFSAQQFPDLHSELNLSSLELGDSALYFCASSPQGGISYEQYFGPGTRLTVT.